What follows is one TCR beta chain and its context. The assay was immunoSEQ multiplex PCR, and TCRdb's table has in-frame clones only and misses some. The sample has some 2,000,000 clones, 85% to 95% seen once; the top ten hold more than 0.1%. This sample stems from a study of shared clonotypes between healthy human individuals. Germline lookup yields CDR1 SGHAT and CDR2 FQNNGV. This CDR3 contains 15 residues. V gave up 1 base and J gave up 0 bases, with 7 bases separating them. Sequencing was performed on naive CD4+ T cells sorted from blood. The subset was: CD45RA+ positively selected. The chain combines TRBV11-2 with TRBJ2-1; D not certain. The origin of this receptor is a man in his late teens or twenties in good health. The CDR3 coding sequence is TGTGCCAGCAGCTTAGCCCGGAGCTCCTACAATGAGCAGTTCTTC. It encodes CASSLARSSYNEQFF.